Listed below are T cell receptor beta chains from one sample, sequenced in a study of early T cells in non-severe SARS-CoV-2 infection. Via MiXCR, TCRdb re-called the 5' RACE reads, giving one row per CDR3 protein. The sample carries approximately 63,000 distinct CDR3 sequences, approximately 6.1% recorded once. Sequences were derived from whole blood, sampled at baseline. These receptors came from an adult who was a healthcare worker with PCR-confirmed SARS-CoV-2 infection or an uninfected control (not recorded which). Each CDR3 is given with its conserved first and last residue. Each record gives: D gene, V gene, J gene, clone size, CDR3 protein, CDR3 DNA. The D gene is left open where the match is weak. Size tells how often a clone was seen (once, few, many) or the class of an expanded clone, and some rows leave it out.

>TRBD1|TRBV12-3/TRBV12-4|TRBJ2-5|-
CASSITGGTETQYF
TGTGCCAGCAGTATTACAGGGGGCACAGAGACCCAGTACTTC
>-|TRBV12-3/TRBV12-4|TRBJ1-6|few
CASSLADSYSPLHF
TGTGCCAGCAGTTTAGCGGACAGTTATTCACCCCTCCACTTT
>-|TRBV24-1|TRBJ2-1|many
CATRDSDYNEQFF
TGTGCCACCAGGGATAGCGATTACAATGAGCAGTTCTTC
>TRBD1|TRBV5-1|TRBJ2-2|many
CASAQGADTGELFF
TGCGCCAGCGCCCAGGGGGCGGACACCGGGGAGCTGTTTTTT
>-|TRBV3-1|TRBJ1-2|-
CASSRENLGDGYTF
TGTGCCAGCAGTCGTGAAAATTTAGGGGACGGCTACACCTTC
>-|TRBV9|TRBJ2-6|-
CASSPVVSGANVLTF
TGTGCCAGCAGCCCGGTGGTCTCTGGGGCCAACGTCCTGACTTTC
>TRBD1|TRBV19|TRBJ1-5|many
CASTQTGVAKQPQHF
TGTGCCAGTACCCAGACAGGGGTCGCGAAGCAGCCCCAGCATTTT
>-|TRBV6-5|TRBJ2-2|-
CASSYVEGVPGELFF
TGTGCCAGCAGTTACGTGGAGGGAGTCCCCGGGGAGCTGTTTTTT
>TRBD2|TRBV5-1|TRBJ2-1|many
CASSPPGTSGVSYNEQFF
TGCGCCAGCAGCCCCCCCGGGACTAGCGGGGTCTCCTACAATGAGCAGTTCTTC
>-|TRBV7-6|TRBJ1-2|many
CASSLFIPTGDGCLYGYTF
TGTGCCAGCAGCTTATTCATTCCTACCGGGGACGGGTGCCTCTATGGCTACACCTTC
>-|TRBV5-1|TRBJ2-3|many
CASSLRERPDTQYF
TGCGCCAGCAGCTTGCGGGAGAGGCCAGATACGCAGTATTTT
>TRBD1|TRBV7-9|TRBJ1-1|-
CASSQGQTNEAFF
TGTGCCAGCAGCCAGGGACAGACTAATGAAGCTTTCTTT
>TRBD1|TRBV28|TRBJ2-1|many
CASSADRYNEQFF
TGTGCCAGCAGTGCGGACAGGTACAATGAGCAGTTCTTC
>TRBD2|TRBV4-1|TRBJ2-6|-
CASSRSGLAGGSGANVLTF
TGCGCCAGCAGTCGCTCGGGGCTAGCGGGAGGATCTGGGGCCAACGTCCTGACTTTC
>TRBD2|TRBV29-1|TRBJ2-3|few
CSVEVAGGDTQYF
TGCAGCGTTGAAGTGGCGGGAGGTGATACGCAGTATTTT
>TRBD2|TRBV5-4|TRBJ2-7|many
CASSTRTSASYEQYF
TGTGCCAGCAGCACCCGGACTAGCGCATCCTACGAGCAGTACTTC
>-|TRBV29-1|TRBJ1-1|-
CSGTVNTEAFF
TGCAGCGGCACAGTGAACACTGAAGCTTTCTTT
>-|TRBV4-1|TRBJ2-3|many
CASSQETGYTDTQYF
TGCGCCAGCAGCCAAGAAACGGGCTACACAGATACGCAGTATTTT
>-|TRBV6-1|TRBJ1-2|many
CASSERPTRGGYTF
TGTGCCAGCAGTGAACGGCCAACTCGGGGTGGCTACACCTTC
>TRBD1|TRBV11-2|TRBJ1-2|many
CASSPGQGVNYGYTF
TGTGCCAGCAGCCCAGGACAGGGAGTAAACTATGGCTACACCTTC
>-|TRBV7-6|TRBJ2-1|many
CASSLAPGRREQFF
TGTGCCAGCAGCTTAGCTCCGGGACGACGTGAGCAGTTCTTC
>-|TRBV29-1|TRBJ2-7|-
CSVEERDTYEQYF
TGCAGCGTTGAAGAGCGGGACACCTACGAGCAGTACTTC
>TRBD1|TRBV20-1|TRBJ1-2|-
CSAPDRVNGYTF
TGCAGTGCTCCGGACAGGGTCAATGGCTACACCTTC
>TRBD2|TRBV19|TRBJ2-2|few
CASSRRLAGVGGELFF
TGTGCCAGTAGTCGCCGACTAGCGGGAGTGGGCGGGGAGCTGTTTTTT
>-|TRBV5-1|TRBJ2-3|many
CASSFGPLLWDTQYF
TGCGCCAGCAGCTTTGGACCTTTACTTTGGGATACGCAGTATTTT
>-|TRBV9|TRBJ2-1|few
CASSVGTLNEQFF
TGTGCCAGCAGCGTAGGGACCCTCAATGAGCAGTTCTTC
>TRBD1|TRBV9|TRBJ2-1|many
CASSVAGQGDNEQFF
TGTGCCAGCAGCGTAGCGGGACAGGGGGACAATGAGCAGTTCTTC
>-|TRBV4-1|TRBJ1-1|many
CASSQPGRQAPSEPFF
TGCGCCAGCAGCCAACCCGGAAGGCAGGCACCCTCGGAACCTTTCTTT
>TRBD2|TRBV4-2|TRBJ2-5|-
CASSQVAGGTQETQYF
TGTGCCAGCAGCCAAGTAGCGGGAGGCACCCAAGAGACCCAGTACTTC
>TRBD1|TRBV12-3/TRBV12-4|TRBJ1-4|once
CARPGDRDCEKLFF
TGTGCCAGGCCCGGGGACAGGGATTGTGAAAAACTGTTTTTT
>TRBD2|TRBV6-4|TRBJ2-4|few
CASSVTSGRGNIQYF
TGTGCCAGCAGTGTTACTAGCGGGAGAGGTAACATTCAGTACTTC
>-|TRBV7-9|TRBJ2-3|-
CASSLRPAGNTDTQYF
TGTGCCAGCAGCTTAAGACCCGCAGGCAACACAGATACGCAGTATTTT
>-|TRBV10-1|TRBJ2-1|many
CASSDLQSSSYNEQFF
TGCGCCAGCAGTGACTTACAGTCGAGCTCCTACAATGAGCAGTTCTTC
>-|TRBV28|TRBJ1-2|-
CASSLTAVFSNYGYTF
TGTGCCAGCAGTTTGACCGCCGTCTTTTCTAACTATGGCTACACCTTC
>TRBD1|TRBV6-5|TRBJ1-1|-
CASSGGQAAIAEAFF
TGTGCCAGCAGTGGGGGACAGGCGGCGATCGCTGAAGCTTTCTTT
>-|TRBV19|TRBJ2-5|-
CASRETQYF
TGTGCCAGCAGAGAGACCCAGTACTTC
>TRBD2|TRBV28|TRBJ2-3|many
CASSSGAGDTDTQYF
TGTGCCAGCAGTAGCGGGGCTGGAGACACAGATACGCAGTATTTT
>-|TRBV29-1|TRBJ2-7|-
CSVGGQSGEQYF
TGCAGCGTTGGGGGTCAGAGCGGCGAGCAGTACTTC
>TRBD2|TRBV4-1|TRBJ2-1|many
CASSQGLAGAVYSYNEQFF
TGCGCCAGCAGCCAAGGACTAGCGGGAGCAGTTTATTCCTACAATGAGCAGTTCTTC
>TRBD1|TRBV4-1|TRBJ1-2|many
CASSIQQGAYGYTF
TGCGCCAGCAGCATCCAACAGGGGGCCTATGGCTACACCTTC
>-|TRBV5-1|TRBJ2-5|few
CASSPEWGAGETQYF
TGCGCCAGCAGCCCCGAGTGGGGGGCAGGAGAGACCCAGTACTTC
>-|TRBV7-2|TRBJ2-7|-
CASTQRQGIYEQYF
TGTGCCAGCACCCAAAGACAAGGGATCTACGAGCAGTACTTC
>-|TRBV5-1|TRBJ1-5|many
CASSLEPGANQPQHF
TGCGCCAGCAGCTTGGAGCCAGGGGCCAATCAGCCCCAGCATTTT
>TRBD2|TRBV20-1|TRBJ2-1|many
CSARVGLAGVGRYNEQFF
TGCAGTGCTAGGGTGGGACTAGCGGGAGTCGGACGGTACAATGAGCAGTTCTTC
>-|TRBV28|TRBJ1-5|many
CASSSGTGSNQPQHF
TGTGCCAGCAGTTCCGGTACAGGGAGCAATCAGCCCCAGCATTTT
>TRBD2|TRBV10-3|TRBJ2-7|many
CAISGLADDEQYF
TGTGCCATCAGTGGACTAGCGGACGACGAGCAGTACTTC
>TRBD1|TRBV20-1|TRBJ2-7|many
CSASGTGQTYEQYF
TGCAGTGCTAGTGGGACAGGTCAAACCTACGAGCAGTACTTC
>-|TRBV5-1|TRBJ2-3|many
CASSLVGRYTDTQYF
TGCGCCAGCAGCTTGGTCGGCAGGTACACAGATACGCAGTATTTT
>-|TRBV5-1|TRBJ1-1|many
CASSLARAEVGYTEAFF
TGCGCCAGCAGCTTGGCCAGGGCGGAGGTAGGTTACACTGAAGCTTTCTTT
>-|TRBV30|TRBJ1-3|many
CAWKRSGNTIYF
TGTGCCTGGAAACGGTCGGGAAACACCATATATTTT
>-|TRBV18|TRBJ2-4|few
CASSPSLDSVSFLAKNIQYF
TGTGCCAGCTCACCTTCCCTGGACAGTGTCTCTTTCCTAGCCAAAAACATTCAGTACTTC